This T cell receptor beta chain is drawn from a study of shared clonotypes between healthy human individuals (dated by TCRdb to the early 2020s). Study-level background: The cohort included three men and two women between 18 and 49 years of age. Different laboratories and diverse techniques were used to prepare libraries and sequence TCR repertoires, to increase sequencing depth and limit assay-specific biases. Each donor's leukapheresis produced roughly between roughly 0.85 and 10 billion PBMCs. To estimate repertoire size and how much clonotype sharing occurs between individuals, the study deeply sequenced the blood TCR repertoires of about 5 healthy adults. For each donor, three plates each were used for CD4 naive and CD4 memory, two plates were used for CD8 naive, and one plate was used for CD8 memory. Broader findings and caveats from the paper: Roughly 5% of naive CD4, roughly 3.6% of naive CD8, roughly 2.5% of memory CD4, and 0.35% to 0.4% of memory CD8 clonotypes were shared across a few donors. Even with the large sequencing depth, rarefaction of the sorted-subset datasets indicated that sequencing was incomplete. Based on pairwise subsampling, the degree of clonotype sharing among donors was expected to be affected by sequencing depth. Only blood was sampled, and tissue TCR repertoires likely differ from those in blood. Naive subsets generally had larger estimated clonotype richness than memory subsets did. Because the study included a small number of donors, the genetic and exposure-history diversity represented was limited. Clonotypes shared by all four sorted-subset donors showed higher generation probabilities than non-shared clonotypes.

On this clone itself: The antigen it binds to is not known. No base-level quality is on record; no much larger clone is a single base apart. In the same sample, other DNA sequences code for this CDR3.

For the CD8 naive samples, CD45RO-negative cells were positively selected for CCR7, yielding a CD45RA+CCR7+ population from which TemRA cells were excluded. The donors were healthy, HIV-negative adults with no recently reported acute infections or vaccinations. All donors were Caucasian adults living in Nashville, Tennessee, USA. Blood was collected by leukapheresis, and PBMCs were isolated by Ficoll-Histopaque density gradient centrifugation and then cryopreserved in liquid nitrogen vapor phase. Purity and quantity of every magnetically sorted T cell population were checked by analytical flow cytometry. Each sorted fraction had its genomic DNA isolated and then quantified by UV absorbance on a Nanodrop 2000c. Using the deep immunoSEQ assay, TCR CDR3 regions were amplified from genomic DNA by multiplex PCR. Extracted genomic DNA from each cell subset was distributed evenly across all wells of several immunoSEQ 96-well plates, and each plate was treated as a replicate. For sorted subsets, about 220 ng of genomic DNA, equivalent to 25,000 to 35,000 T cell genomes, went into each replicate PCR. Purified libraries were measured with a Qubit 3.0 fluorometer, size-checked on a Bioanalyzer 2100, and measured again with the KAPA Library Quantification kit. A separate single-read 150-cycle Illumina NextSeq 550 flow cell was used to sequence each immunoSEQ 96-well plate. The paper's processing steps were these. Because the immunoSEQ output held only junctional sequences and lacked quality scores, the filtering could not match the filtering applied to full-length reads. To assign V/J genes and CDR3, sequences were annotated against IMGT germline references using PyIR, a Python wrapper for IgBLAST v1.9. Reads were removed for weak V/J assignments (E-value above 1e-6), missing CDR3, stop codons, out-of-frame junctions, or ambiguous translated residues. V3J clonotypes were defined as sequences sharing an identical inferred V gene, J gene, and CDR3 amino acid sequence. Percentage overlap between repertoires was calculated by dividing the number of shared unique clonotypes by the size of the smaller repertoire. RTK rarefaction, the Chao1 estimator, and Recon v2.1 estimates of unobserved clonotypes were used to assess repertoire richness. OLGA was used to compute generation probabilities for all TCRbeta clonotypes that the gDNA method yielded from a handful of donors. TCRdb provides this immuneACCESS table in a form limited to in-frame rearrangements. Some clones are lacking; in checked studies, under half of them reflect an unresolved V gene, and why the rest are absent is not known. V and J calls and clone size are as listed in that table; D and trimming were resolved from the DNA. The sample table holds about 2.1 million clones, of which about 94% were seen once. The top ten clonotypes cover around 1.8% of the sample.

Per the germline V gene, SGHVS is the CDR1 and FNYEAQ is the CDR2. From cysteine to phenylalanine, the CDR3 is 14 amino acids long. Of the read, only the CDR3 DNA is kept; its 42 bases are in frame from base 1. Trimming at the junction amounts to 6 bases on V and 2 bases on J, and the germline ends lie 12 bases apart. The sequenced sample was naive CD8+ T cells from PBMCs. Per the publication, the cell subset or site label means: CD45RA+CCR7+. The chain is encoded by TRBV7-6 joined to TRBJ2-3, with the D gene not confidently named. The origin of this receptor is a man younger than 35 in good health. Some clones in this sample may be carry-over from other donors' samples. The nucleotides read TGTGCCAGCAGTTGGGCAGGCCTCACAGATACGCAGTATTTT. Its protein reads: CASSWAGLTDTQYF.